This T cell receptor (beta chain) was recorded in a study of blood T cell repertoires in COVID-19. The method was immunoSEQ multiplex PCR; TCRdb's version includes in-frame clones alone and lacks a portion of them. This sample has more than 200,000 clones, with about 87% found just once. This CDR3 region has 13 residues. Trimming at V came to 7 bases and at J to 6 bases, leaving 5 bases not matched to a gene. The germline CDR1 and CDR2 sequences are LNHDA and SQIVND (reference sequence). Sequences were obtained from peripheral blood. V is TRBV19 and J is TRBJ2-7; TRBD1 agrees at 11 bases. This TCR was sampled from a man between 65 and 79 years old with acute or convalescent COVID-19. In DNA, the CDR3 is TGTGCCAGTATGGGACAGGGGGTAGGCGAGCAGTACTTC. This gives the protein CASMGQGVGEQYF. Complete variable domain (other parts from reference TRBV19 and TRBJ2-7): DGGITQSPKYLFRKEGQNVTLSCEQNLNHDAMYWYRQDPGQGLRLIYYSQIVNDFQKGDIAEGYSVSREKKESFPLTVTSAQKNPTAFYLCASMGQGVGEQYFGPGTRLTVT.